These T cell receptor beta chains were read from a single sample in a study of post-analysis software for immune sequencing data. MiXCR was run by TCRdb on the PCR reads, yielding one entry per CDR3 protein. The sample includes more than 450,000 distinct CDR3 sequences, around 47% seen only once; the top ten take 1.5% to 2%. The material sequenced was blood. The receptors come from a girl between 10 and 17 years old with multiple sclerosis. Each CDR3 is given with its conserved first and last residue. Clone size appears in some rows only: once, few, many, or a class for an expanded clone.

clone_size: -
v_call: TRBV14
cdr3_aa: CASSHLGGGTDTQYF

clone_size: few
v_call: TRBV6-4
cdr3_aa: CASSDSTGCGYTF

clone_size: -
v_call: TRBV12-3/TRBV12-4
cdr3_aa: CASSDTGPAETQYF

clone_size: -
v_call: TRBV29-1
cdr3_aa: CSVQAGAGANVLTF

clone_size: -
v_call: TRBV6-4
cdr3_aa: CASSDGQRSSYNEQFF

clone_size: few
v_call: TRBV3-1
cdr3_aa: CASSPLAGWSDTQYF

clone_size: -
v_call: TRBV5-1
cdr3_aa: CASSPAGTGLTYEQYF

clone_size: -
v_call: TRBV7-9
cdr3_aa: CASTLGGAGGYTF

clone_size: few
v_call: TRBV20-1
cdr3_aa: CSAPLREGLMQFF

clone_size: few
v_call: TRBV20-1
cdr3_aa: CSASRGARYNEQFF

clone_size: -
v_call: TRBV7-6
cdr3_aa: CASSFTDRATEAFF

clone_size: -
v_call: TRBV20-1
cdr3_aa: CSAGSNRGAGGYTF

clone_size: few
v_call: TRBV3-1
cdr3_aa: CASSQGANTQYF

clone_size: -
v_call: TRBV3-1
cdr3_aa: CASSQPAGQVYF

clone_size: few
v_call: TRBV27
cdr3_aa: CASSILSGSNYGYTF

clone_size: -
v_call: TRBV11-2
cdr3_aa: CASSLESRADYEQYF

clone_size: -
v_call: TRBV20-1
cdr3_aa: CSARRIAGDGEQFF

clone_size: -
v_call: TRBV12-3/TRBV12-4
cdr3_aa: CASSSLYLDRGDYGYTF

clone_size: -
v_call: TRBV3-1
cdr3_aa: CASSQAGTVEKLFF

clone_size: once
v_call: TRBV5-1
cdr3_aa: CASSLRVLAGVGQETQYF

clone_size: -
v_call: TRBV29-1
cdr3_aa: CSAEAGAYNEQFF

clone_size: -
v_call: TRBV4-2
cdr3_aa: CASSQDGLAGADTQYF

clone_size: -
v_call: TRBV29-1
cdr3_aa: CSGRQGTDTQYF

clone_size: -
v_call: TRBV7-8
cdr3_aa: CASSHGASRSYEQYF

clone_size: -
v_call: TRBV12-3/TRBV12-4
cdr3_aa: CASSFRGDEKLFF

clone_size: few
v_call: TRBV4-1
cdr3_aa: CASSRWWDRAHSLYGYTF

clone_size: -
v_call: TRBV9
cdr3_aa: CASSVQDRGYEQYF

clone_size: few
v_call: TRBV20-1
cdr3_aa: CSARGFRGREYVVEQYF

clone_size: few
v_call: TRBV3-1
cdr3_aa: CASSQAAGGHGDTQYF

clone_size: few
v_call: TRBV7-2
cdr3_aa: CASSSTGGAYEQYF

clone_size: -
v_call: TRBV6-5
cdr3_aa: CASSYTTGSDQPQHF

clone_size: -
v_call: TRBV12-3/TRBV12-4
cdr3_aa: CASSDAGVALTPLHF

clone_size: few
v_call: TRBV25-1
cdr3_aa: CATTGGGHENYEQYF

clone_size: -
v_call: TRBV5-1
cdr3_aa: CASSLGLNSGANVLTF

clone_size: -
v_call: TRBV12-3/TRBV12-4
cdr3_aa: CVSSIAGNQPQHF

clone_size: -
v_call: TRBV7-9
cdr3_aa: CASSLAQGAGSPLHF

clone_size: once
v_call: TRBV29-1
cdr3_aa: CSVGVTKAAGRETQYF

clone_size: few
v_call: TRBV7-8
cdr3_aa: CASSLGLAGGAYNEQFF

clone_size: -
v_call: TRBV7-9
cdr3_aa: CASSLSGKGGNQPQHF

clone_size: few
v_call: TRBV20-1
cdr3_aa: CSATKRAAYEQYF

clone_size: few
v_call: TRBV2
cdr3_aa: CASRRTQGLYEKLFF

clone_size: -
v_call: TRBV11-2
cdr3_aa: CASSLDQGRQPQHF

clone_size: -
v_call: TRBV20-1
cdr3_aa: CSARFRGGETQYF

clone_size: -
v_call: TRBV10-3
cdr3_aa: CAIRKGATNYGYTF

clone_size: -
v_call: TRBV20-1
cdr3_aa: CSALGPNSYEQYF

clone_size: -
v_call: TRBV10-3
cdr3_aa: CAISATGANYGYTF

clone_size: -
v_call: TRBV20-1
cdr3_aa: CSARDPSGGINEQYF

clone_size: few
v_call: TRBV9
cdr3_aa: CASSVGGSYEQYF